These 16 T cell receptor beta chains were all obtained from the same sample, sequenced in a study of CD8 T cells in Susac syndrome (dated by TCRdb to between 2019 and 2020). Library preparation used the immunoSEQ multiplex PCR assay. RNA was extracted using the RNeasy kit, and roughly 0.5 to 1 ug of the RNA was reverse transcribed with random hexamers. Through fastp at Q25 and MiXCR, TCRdb rebuilt clones from the public reads, retaining in-frame beta chains. Every distinct CDR3 protein forms one entry, paired with its most common genes and DNA. This sample lists 150,000 to 190,000 distinct CDR3 sequences; 95% were detected once. The ten largest make up around 0.15% of the sample. Sequenced: CD8+ T cells from PBMCs. The origin of the receptors is a human donor with multiple sclerosis.

The chain uses TRBV29-1 and TRBJ2-5, with D possibly being TRBD1 (6 bases). This CDR3 region has 15 residues. Trimming left V 0 bases short and J 0 bases short, with 11 bases between. Germline V gene lookup returns CDR1 SQVTM and CDR2 ANQGSEA. CDR3 protein: CSVEDRGSNQETQYF. CDR3 DNA sequence: TGCAGCGTTGAAGATAGGGGGTCTAACCAAGAGACCCAGTACTTC.

V gene TRBV12-3 or TRBV12-4 combines with J gene TRBJ2-1; TRBD1 matches at 9 bases. There are 18 residues in the CDR3. The ends lost 1 base at V and 5 bases at J; junction bases unmatched: 12. CDR3 in amino acids: CASSLEWVKGTGNNEQFF. CDR3 coding DNA: TGTGCCAGCAGTTTAGAGTGGGTGAAGGGGACAGGGAACAATGAGCAGTTCTTC.

This clonotype has a single count. The V gene is TRBV30, the J gene TRBJ1-5; D not resolved. The CDR3 runs to 12 residues. The V end lost 2 bases, the J end lost 4 bases, and 6 bases lay between the germline ends. Germline V gives CDR1 GTSNPN, CDR2 SVGIG (reference sequence). The DNA for the CDR3 is TGTGCCTGGAGTACGAGTAATCAGCCCCAGCATTTT. This gives the protein CAWSTSNQPQHF.

The rearrangement uses TRBV5-4 and TRBJ2-7, with D maybe TRBD2 (6 bases). The CDR3 has 16 residues. Per the germline V gene, CDR1 is SGHNT and CDR2 is YYREEE (reference sequence). V was clipped by 1 base and J by 6 bases, with 20 bases between them. CDR3 region: CASSLLGDTGVGEQYV. The CDR3 DNA follows: TGTGCCAGCAGCTTGTTAGGAGACACGGGGGTAGGCGAGCAGTACGTC.

The sample holds one count of this clonotype. The chain has TRBV27 and TRBJ2-5; 7 bases align to TRBD1. The CDR3 loop spans 14 amino acids. Germline CDR1 MNHEY, CDR2 SMNVEV (reference sequence). Trimming at V came to 3 bases and at J to 2 bases, leaving 3 bases not matched to a gene. CDR3 sequence reads: CASSFDRDQETQYF. The CDR3 DNA sequence: TGTGCCAGCAGTTTCGACAGGGATCAAGAGACCCAGTACTTC.

The genes are TRBV9 and TRBJ2-7; 9 bases line up with TRBD2. CDR3 size: 15 residues. J gave up 2 bases and V 0 bases, and 3 bases lay outside the gene matches. Germline V gives CDR1 SGDLS, CDR2 YYNGEE. Here the CDR3 reads CASSVGSGGPYEQYF. As DNA, the CDR3 is TGTGCCAGCAGCGTAGGTAGCGGGGGCCCCTACGAGCAGTACTTC.

The chain employs TRBV29-1 and TRBJ1-4; tentatively, D is TRBD1 (5 bases). V was trimmed by 6 bases and J by 8 bases, leaving 7 bases between them. Germline loops: CDR1 SQVTM, CDR2 ANQGSEA. The CDR3 totals 10 residues. The CDR3 reads CSVGGEKLFF. DNA of the CDR3: TGCAGCGTGGGGGGAGAAAAACTGTTTTTT.

The gene calls are TRBV6-5 and TRBJ1-1, with TRBD1 as a possible D gene (5 bases). The V end was cut by 5 bases, the J end by 1 base, with 8 bases between. From germline, CDR1 is MNHEY and CDR2 SVGAGI. The CDR3 is 13 amino acids. The DNA for the CDR3 is TGTGCCAGCAGTAGCAGGGAGAACACTGAAGCTTTCTTT. This codes for CASSSRENTEAFF.

This sequence joins TRBV28 and TRBJ2-7; no clear D. V lost 3 bases to trimming and J lost 7 bases, with 13 bases between them. Per germline, CDR1 MDHEN and CDR2 SYDVKM. The length of the CDR3 is 13 residues. Written as DNA, the CDR3 is TGTGCCAGCAGTTTTACTCTAATAGAGGAGCAGTACTTC. The encoded protein is CASSFTLIEEQYF.

The chain couples TRBV2 to TRBJ1-2; possibly TRBD1 for D (6 bases). This CDR3 comprises 15 residues. Trimming cost V 7 bases and J 0 bases, with 15 bases left between them. In germline, CDR1 is SNHLY, CDR2 FYNNEI. CDR3 amino acids: CASTDPDRPNYGYTF. CDR3 sequence (DNA): TGTGCCAGCACCGACCCGGACAGACCTAACTATGGCTACACCTTC.

The V gene is TRBV14, the J gene TRBJ2-7; D is uncertain. V was cut by 0 bases and J by 2 bases, with 8 bases left in between. This CDR3 has 14 residues. From germline, CDR1 is SGHDN and CDR2 FVKESK. CDR3 nucleotides: TGTGCCAGCAGCCAAGAGTGGCGTCCCTACGAGCAGTACTTC. It encodes CASSQEWRPYEQYF.

The chain is built from TRBV20-1 and TRBJ2-5; 8 nucleotides match TRBD2. Germline V gene sequence: CDR1 DFQATT, CDR2 SNEGSKA (reference sequence). CDR3 size: 16 residues. After removal of 6 bases from V and 0 bases from J, the junction contained 12 bases not matched to a gene. The CDR3 loop is CSARTSPTEYQETQYF. Written as DNA, the CDR3 is TGCAGTGCCAGGACTAGCCCCACTGAGTACCAAGAGACCCAGTACTTC.

The rearrangement links TRBV2 to TRBJ1-6; the D gene is possibly TRBD1 (5 bases). Trimming left V 9 bases short and J 7 bases short, with 16 bases between. The CDR3 is 14 residues long. The germline V gene encodes CDR1 SNHLY and CDR2 FYNNEI. The CDR3 DNA is TGTGCCAGACAGGACGAAACGGCCAATTCACCCCTCCACTTT. Encoded protein: CARQDETANSPLHF.

The chain employs TRBV27 and TRBJ2-3; maybe TRBD2 (5 bases). V was trimmed by 7 bases and J by 2 bases, leaving 19 bases between them. The CDR3 extends over 16 amino acids. Germline V gives CDR1 MNHEY, CDR2 SMNVEV (reference sequence). Here the CDR3 DNA reads TGTGCCAGCAACCCGGGCCGGGGAAGAAACACAGATACGCAGTATTTT. Its protein is CASNPGRGRNTDTQYF.

J is TRBJ2-5 and V is TRBV12-3 or TRBV12-4, with D tentatively TRBD1 (7 bases). The V end was cut by 2 bases, the J end by 5 bases, with 12 bases between. The CDR3 has 14 residues. CDR3 sequence (DNA): TGTGCCAGCAGTTTATGGAGGGGGCTTGAGACCCAGTACTTC. Translating gives CASSLWRGLETQYF.

This clonotype was observed a few times. This sequence joins TRBV6-1 and TRBJ2-3; D unresolved. Germline-derived CDR1 and CDR2 are MNHNS and SASEGT. The CDR3 runs to 15 residues. Trimming took off 4 bases at V and 1 base at J, with 12 bases between the two ends. The CDR3 loop is CASSVPESGTDTQYF. CDR3 coding DNA: TGTGCCAGCAGTGTCCCCGAGTCGGGCACAGATACGCAGTATTTT.